What follows are 5 T cell receptor beta chains derived from one specimen sequenced in a study of identical twins. TCRdb re-analysed the 5' RACE reads in MiXCR, keeping a single row per CDR3 protein. Seen here are hundreds of thousands of distinct CDR3 sequences, approximately 13% observed once, and the top ten hold just over 7%. The same data also went into a second study, on yellow fever vaccine responses in identical twins.

The sample taken for sequencing was CD8+ T cells sorted from blood. The receptors stem from a woman aged 18 to 35 in good health.

This clonotype was counted between two and nine times. V gene TRBV6-2 or TRBV6-3 combines with J gene TRBJ2-1, with TRBD2 matching over 8 bases. V gave up 5 bases and J gave up 8 bases; unmatched junction bases: 11. Germline values: CDR1 MNHEY, CDR2 SVGEGT. The CDR3 totals 15 residues. This CDR3 is CASSPWFSGIDEQFF. In nucleotides, the CDR3 is TGTGCCAGCAGTCCTTGGTTTAGCGGGATTGATGAGCAGTTCTTC.

The V gene is TRBV4-1, the J gene TRBJ2-7; TRBD1 aligns across 9 bases. Trimming took 4 bases from V and 5 from J; bases not matched to a gene: 6. The CDR3 covers 14 residues. Germline CDR1 MGHRA, CDR2 YSYEKL. The CDR3 nucleotides are TGCGCCAGCAGCCCGTCGACAGGGGGAAACGAGCAGTACTTC. As protein: CASSPSTGGNEQYF.

This clonotype was seen more than once but under ten times. J is TRBJ1-5 and V is TRBV7-9; no clear D. Trimming took off 5 bases at V and 7 bases at J, with 15 bases between the two ends. The CDR3 length is 14 residues. Germline V gene sequence: CDR1 SEHNR, CDR2 FQNEAQ (reference sequence). This CDR3 reads CASSQNGLNQPQHF. In nucleotides, the CDR3 is TGTGCCAGCAGCCAAAACGGGCTAAACCAGCCCCAGCATTTT.

This clonotype was detected a few times. CDR3 loop: CATSDRGYEQYV. CDR3 nucleotide sequence: TGTGCCACATCAGACAGGGGCTACGAGCAGTACGTC. The chain couples TRBV6-6 to TRBJ2-7; 8 bases map to TRBD1. CDR1 and CDR2 from the germline V gene are MNHNY and SVGAGI (reference sequence). The CDR3 is made up of 12 amino acids. The junction had 5 bases not matched to a gene; V was cut back by 10 bases and J by 3 bases.

The chain recombines TRBV12-3 or TRBV12-4 with TRBJ2-1; 7 nucleotides line up with TRBD2. This CDR3 has 12 residues. The trim removed 3 bases at V and 10 bases at J, leaving 3 bases unmatched. CDR3 sequence (DNA): TGTGCCAGCAGTTTTGGGAGGGTCGAGCAGTTCTTC. Protein product: CASSFGRVEQFF.